This T cell receptor (gamma chain) originates from a study of human gamma delta and Vdelta1 T cells. Study results and caveats: Acute myeloid leukemia was reportedly broadly targeted by polyclonal Delta One T cells.

A few counts support this clone. Its antigen remains unknown. TCRdb repeated clone calling on the PCR reads with CATT. The sample includes about 3,900 gamma-chain clones, 15% to 20% of them seen just once. This CDR3 has 12 residues. V dropped 1 base and J dropped 9; count of bases not matched to a gene: 6. Germline V gene data show CDR1 as EGSNGY and CDR2 as YDSYNSKV. The sample consisted of Vdelta1 gamma-delta T cells from blood grown in culture (DOT cells). The chain joins TRGV2 to TRGJ1 or TRGJ2. This sequence originates from a human donor in good health. The CDR3 DNA sequence: TGTGCCACCTGGGACGGCCCGCTTAAGAAACTCTTT. This sequence encodes CATWDGPLKKLF.